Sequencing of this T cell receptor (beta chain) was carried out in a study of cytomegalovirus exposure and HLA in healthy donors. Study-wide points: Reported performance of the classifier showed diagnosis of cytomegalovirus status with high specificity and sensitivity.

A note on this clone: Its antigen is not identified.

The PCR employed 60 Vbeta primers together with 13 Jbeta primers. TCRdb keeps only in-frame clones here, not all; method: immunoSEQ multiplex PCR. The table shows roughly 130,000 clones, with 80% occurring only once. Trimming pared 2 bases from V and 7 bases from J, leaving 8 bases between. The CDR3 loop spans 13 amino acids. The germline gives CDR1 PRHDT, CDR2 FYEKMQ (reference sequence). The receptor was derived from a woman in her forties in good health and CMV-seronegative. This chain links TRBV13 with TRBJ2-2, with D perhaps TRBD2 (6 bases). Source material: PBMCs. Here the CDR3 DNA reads TGTGCCAGCAGCTTAAGGGGAGGCGGGGAGCTGTTTTTT. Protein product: CASSLRGGGELFF. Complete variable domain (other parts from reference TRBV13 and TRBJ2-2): AAGVIQSPRHLIKEKRETATLKCYPIPRHDTVYWYQQGPGQDPQFLISFYEKMQSDKGSIPDRFSAQQFSDYHSELNMSSLELGDSALYFCASSLRGGGELFFGEGSRLTVL.